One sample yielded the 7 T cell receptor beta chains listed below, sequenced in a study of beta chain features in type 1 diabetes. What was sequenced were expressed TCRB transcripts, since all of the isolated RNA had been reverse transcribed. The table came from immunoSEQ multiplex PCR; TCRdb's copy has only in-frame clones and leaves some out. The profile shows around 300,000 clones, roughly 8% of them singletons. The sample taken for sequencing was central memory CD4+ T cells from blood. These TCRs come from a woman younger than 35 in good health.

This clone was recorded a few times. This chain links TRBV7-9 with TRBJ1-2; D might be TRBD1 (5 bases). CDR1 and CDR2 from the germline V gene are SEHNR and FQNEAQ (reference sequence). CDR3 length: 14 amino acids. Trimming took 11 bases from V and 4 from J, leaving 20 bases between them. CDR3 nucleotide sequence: TGTGCCGTGCTGATAACTGACAGCCTCTATGGCTACACCTTC. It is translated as CAVLITDSLYGYTF.

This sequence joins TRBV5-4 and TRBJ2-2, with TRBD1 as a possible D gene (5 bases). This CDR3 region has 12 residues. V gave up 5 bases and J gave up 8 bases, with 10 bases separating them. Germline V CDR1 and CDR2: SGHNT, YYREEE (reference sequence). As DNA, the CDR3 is TGTGCCAGCAGGCGTCCAGGGGGGGAGCTGTTTTTT. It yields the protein CASRRPGGELFF. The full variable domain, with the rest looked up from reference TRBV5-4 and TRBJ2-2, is ETGVTQSPTHLIKTRGQQVTLRCSSQSGHNTVSWYQQALGQGPQFIFQYYREEENGRGNFPPRFSGLQFPNYSSELNVNALELDDSALYLCASRRPGGELFFGEGSRLTVL.

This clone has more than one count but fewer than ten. The CDR3 nucleotides read TGCGCCAGCAGTCCTCACCCGACCGCCGGGGCAGGTGGCTACACCTTC. This gives the protein CASSPHPTAGAGGYTF. The chain uses TRBV23-1 and TRBJ1-2, with D maybe TRBD1 (5 bases). TRBV23-1 counts as an open reading frame of uncertain function. V lost 4 bases and J lost 7, with 22 bases in between. This CDR3 comprises 16 residues.

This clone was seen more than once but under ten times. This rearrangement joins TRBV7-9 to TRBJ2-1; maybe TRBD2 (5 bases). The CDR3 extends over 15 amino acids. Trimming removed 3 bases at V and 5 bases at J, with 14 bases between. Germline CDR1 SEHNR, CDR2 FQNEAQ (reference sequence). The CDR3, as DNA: TGTGCCAGCAGCTTTCCGGACTCAGTGGACAATGAGCAGTTCTTC. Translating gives CASSFPDSVDNEQFF.

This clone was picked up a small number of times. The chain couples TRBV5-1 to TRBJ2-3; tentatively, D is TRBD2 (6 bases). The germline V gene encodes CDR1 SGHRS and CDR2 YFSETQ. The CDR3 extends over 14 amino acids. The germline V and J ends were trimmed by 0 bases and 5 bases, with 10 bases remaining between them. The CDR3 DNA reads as TGCGCCAGCAGCTTGGGGCAGGGAGGAGATACGCAGTATTTT. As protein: CASSLGQGGDTQYF.

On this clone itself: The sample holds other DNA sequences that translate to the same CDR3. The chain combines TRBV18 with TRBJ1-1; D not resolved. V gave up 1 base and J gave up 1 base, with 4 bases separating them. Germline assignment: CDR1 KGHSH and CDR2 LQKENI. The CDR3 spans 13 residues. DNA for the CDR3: TGTGCCAGCTCACCACAGGAGAACACTGAAGCTTTCTTT. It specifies CASSPQENTEAFF.

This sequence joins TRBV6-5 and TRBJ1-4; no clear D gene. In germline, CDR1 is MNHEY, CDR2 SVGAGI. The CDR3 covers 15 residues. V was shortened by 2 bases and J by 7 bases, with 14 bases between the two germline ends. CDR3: CASSYRSVQSEKLFF. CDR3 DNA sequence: TGTGCCAGCAGTTACCGATCTGTCCAGAGTGAAAAACTGTTTTTT.